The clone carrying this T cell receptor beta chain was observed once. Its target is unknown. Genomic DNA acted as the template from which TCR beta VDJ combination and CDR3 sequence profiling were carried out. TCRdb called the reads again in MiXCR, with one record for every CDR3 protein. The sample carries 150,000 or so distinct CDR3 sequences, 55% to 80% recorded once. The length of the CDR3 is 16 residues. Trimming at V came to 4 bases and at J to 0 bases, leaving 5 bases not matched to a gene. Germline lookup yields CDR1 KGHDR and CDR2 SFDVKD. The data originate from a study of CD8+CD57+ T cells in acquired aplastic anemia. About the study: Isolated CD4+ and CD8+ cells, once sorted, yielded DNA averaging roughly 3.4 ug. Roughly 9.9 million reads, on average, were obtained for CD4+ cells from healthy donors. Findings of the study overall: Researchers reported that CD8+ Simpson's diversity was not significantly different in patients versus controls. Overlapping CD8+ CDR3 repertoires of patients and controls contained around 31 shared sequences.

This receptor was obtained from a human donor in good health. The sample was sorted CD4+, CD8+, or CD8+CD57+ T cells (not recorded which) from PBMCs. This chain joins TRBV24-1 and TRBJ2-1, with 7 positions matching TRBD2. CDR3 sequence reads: CATSESGLGSYNEQFF. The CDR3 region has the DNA TGTGCCACCAGTGAGTCCGGACTAGGCTCCTACAATGAGCAGTTCTTC.